The 18 T cell receptor beta chains presented below share a single source sample, sequenced in a study of T-cell reconstitution after alpha-beta-depleted transplantation in children. Unique molecular identifiers were built into the TCRbeta library. TCRdb re-called the PCR reads through MiXCR, storing one row per CDR3 protein. The sample has fewer than 1 million distinct CDR3 sequences; roughly 15% are singletons. This material consisted of PBMCs, mostly from graft donor cells, taken 360 days after TCRalphabeta/CD19-depleted stem cell transplant. The receptors were gathered from a male patient aged 10-17 years who had a stem cell transplant for acute lymphoblastic leukemia, so the T cells may come from the graft donor.

This clonotype was counted between two and nine times. V gene TRBV7-2 combines with J gene TRBJ2-7, with 7 bases that match TRBD2. The CDR3 totals 15 residues. The V gene end was trimmed by 0 bases and the J gene end by 4 bases; junction bases not matched to a gene: 6. Germline CDR1 SGHTA, CDR2 FQGNSA. The CDR3 DNA follows: TGTGCCAGCAGCTTAGCTGCTAGCGGAGGTTACGAGCAGTACTTC. Translating gives CASSLAASGGYEQYF.

The genes are TRBV6-1 and TRBJ2-5, with TRBD2 as a possible D gene (5 bases). With 6 bases removed from V and 4 bases from J, the gap between germline ends came to 24 bases. This CDR3 is 17 amino acids long. CDR1 is MNHNS, CDR2 SASEGT, per germline. The CDR3 reads CASRWGVLPTGIETQYF. The CDR3, as DNA: TGTGCCAGCAGATGGGGAGTCCTGCCAACCGGAATAGAGACCCAGTACTTC.

The gene calls are TRBV12-5 and TRBJ1-4; TRBD1 agrees at 8 bases. The junction had 6 bases not matched to a gene; V was cut back by 4 bases and J by 8 bases. The V gene's germline CDR1 is LGHNT and CDR2 FRNRAP. CDR3 length: 14 amino acids. CDR3 amino acids: CASGYRGIEEKLFF. The CDR3 DNA follows: TGTGCTAGTGGTTACAGGGGGATAGAAGAAAAACTGTTTTTT.

Concerning this clonotype itself: Possible read error: a much larger clone is one base away. This is likely a read error, given that the CDR3 carries no conserved phenylalanine or tryptophan at its end. J is TRBJ2-1 and V is TRBV10-3, with D tentatively TRBD2 (5 bases). The CDR3 contains 18 residues. V was cut by 3 bases and J by 5 bases, with 23 bases left in between. Germline loops: CDR1 ENHRY, CDR2 SYGVKD. CDR3 DNA: TGTGCCATCAGTGAAATGCATGCCTCCGGCGGGTTCAACAATGAGCAGTTCCTC. It is translated as CAISEMHASGGFNNEQFL.

The chain uses TRBV4-1 and TRBJ2-1; the match to TRBD2 covers 15 bases. Germline V gene sequence: CDR1 MGHRA, CDR2 YSYEKL. The CDR3 is 17 residues long. V shed 3 bases, J shed 5 bases, and the junction held 5 bases outside the gene matches. The CDR3 protein is CASSHSGLAGGDNEQFF. The CDR3 DNA reads TGCGCCAGCAGCCACTCGGGACTAGCGGGAGGTGACAATGAGCAGTTCTTC.

The rearrangement joins TRBV6-1 to TRBJ2-1; 9 bases align to TRBD2. The ends lost 3 bases at V and 5 bases at J; junction bases unmatched: 5. The CDR3 is 15 amino acids. The germline gives CDR1 MNHNS, CDR2 SASEGT. The CDR3 is CASSDPLAGNNEQFF. In DNA form, the CDR3 reads TGTGCCAGCAGTGACCCTCTAGCGGGAAACAATGAGCAGTTCTTC.

CDR3 sequence: CAISLDWLTDSRTDTQYF. The DNA for the CDR3 is TGTGCCATCAGTTTAGATTGGTTGACGGACTCCCGGACGGATACGCAGTATTTT. V usage is TRBV10-3 and J usage is TRBJ2-3, with D perhaps matching TRBD2 (5 bases). Germline V CDR1 and CDR2: ENHRY, SYGVKD. V dropped 5 bases and J dropped 6 bases, with 27 bases sitting between them. CDR3 length: 18 amino acids.

The sample holds a few counts of this clonotype. The chain links TRBV20-1 to TRBJ2-5; 7 nucleotides line up with TRBD2. This CDR3 has 16 residues. Germline-derived CDR1 and CDR2 are DFQATT and SNEGSKA (reference sequence). Trimming at V came to 0 bases and at J to 5 bases, leaving 12 bases not matched to a gene. CDR3 sequence: CSARDLKTSLRETQYF. For the CDR3, the DNA is TGCAGTGCTAGAGATCTGAAGACTAGCCTTCGGGAGACCCAGTACTTC.

The chain employs TRBV13 and TRBJ2-7; 11 positions agree with TRBD2. The V segment lost 5 bases and the J segment 7 bases; nucleotides outside the gene matches: 13. Germline V gene sequence: CDR1 PRHDT, CDR2 FYEKMQ (reference sequence). The CDR3 spans 16 residues. The CDR3 DNA reads as TGTGCCAGCAGCCTGAGACTAGCGGGAACGACGTGGGAGCAGTACTTC. It yields the protein CASSLRLAGTTWEQYF.

The chain recombines TRBV4-2 with TRBJ2-1; tentatively, D is TRBD1 or TRBD2 (5 bases each). The germline V gene encodes CDR1 LGHNA and CDR2 YNFKEQ. Trimming cost V 6 bases and J 7 bases, with 13 bases left between them. The CDR3 totals 13 residues. Written as DNA, the CDR3 is TGTGCCAGCAGACGGGACCCGAGGAATGAGCAGTTCTTC. Its translation: CASRRDPRNEQFF.

This sequence joins TRBV5-1 and TRBJ2-1; tentative D call: TRBD1 (7 bases). This CDR3 is 18 amino acids long. V lost 6 bases and J 2 bases, leaving 24 bases between the germline ends. Per the germline V gene, CDR1 is SGHRS and CDR2 is YFSETQ. CDR3 coding DNA: TGCGCCAGCACCCAGGAGGGGGCCGAGCGGGCGCCCTACAATGAGCAGTTCTTC. Translation: CASTQEGAERAPYNEQFF.

The J gene is TRBJ1-1, the V gene TRBV2; 9 nucleotides line up with TRBD1. The germline V gene has CDR1 SNHLY and CDR2 FYNNEI. With V trimmed by 8 bases and J by 1 base, 5 bases remained unmatched. The CDR3 spans 14 residues. The CDR3 is CASRDRVWNTEAFF. The CDR3 DNA reads TGTGCCAGCCGGGACAGGGTGTGGAACACTGAAGCTTTCTTT.

This clonotype has a count of ten or more. V usage is TRBV29-1 and J usage is TRBJ2-7, with 12 bases identical to TRBD2. Losses at the gene ends were 3 bases for V and 2 bases for J; bases not matched to a gene: 5. Germline lookup yields CDR1 SQVTM and CDR2 ANQGSEA. CDR3 length: 15 amino acids. Here the CDR3 reads CSVELAGGPAYEQYF. The DNA for the CDR3 is TGCAGCGTTGAGCTAGCGGGAGGGCCTGCCTACGAGCAGTACTTC.

This clonotype was detected ten times or more. CDR3 nucleotides: TGCGCCAGCAGCTTGGTCGGCGGGATGATAGATACGCAGTATTTT. It yields the protein CASSLVGGMIDTQYF. This chain links TRBV5-1 with TRBJ2-3; D may be TRBD2 (6 bases). The germline V gene has CDR1 SGHRS and CDR2 YFSETQ. Between the trimmed V and J ends, which lost 0 bases and 5 bases, there was a span of 13 bases. The CDR3 totals 15 residues.

This chain uses TRBV6-1 with TRBJ2-5, with D unclear. Germline CDR1 and CDR2: MNHNS and SASEGT. The CDR3 loop spans 14 amino acids. Between the trimmed V and J ends, which lost 2 bases and 6 bases, there was a span of 13 bases. The CDR3 sequence is CASSEYWVPKTQYF. The DNA of the CDR3 is TGTGCCAGCAGTGAATATTGGGTGCCAAAGACCCAGTACTTC.

This clonotype was seen more than once but under ten times. The chain links TRBV7-8 to TRBJ2-1; D gene unclear. CDR1 and CDR2 from the germline V gene are SGHVS and FQNEAQ. V was pared by 2 bases and J by 0 bases, with 8 bases between. CDR3 length: 15 amino acids. The CDR3 DNA is TGTGCCAGCAGCTTACAGAGGAGCTCCTACAATGAGCAGTTCTTC. Its protein is CASSLQRSSYNEQFF.

The chain recombines TRBV12-3 or TRBV12-4 with TRBJ2-3, with 9 nucleotides matching TRBD2. The junction had 9 bases not matched to a gene; V was cut back by 4 bases and J by 7 bases. The CDR3 extends over 15 amino acids. The CDR3 reads CASSSSGTSQNTQYF. As DNA, the CDR3 is TGTGCCAGCAGTTCCTCCGGGACTAGCCAAAATACGCAGTATTTT.

There are many counts of this clonotype. The chain has TRBV5-1 and TRBJ1-5; 7 bases fit TRBD1. The CDR3 totals 14 residues. V shed 4 bases, J shed 3 bases, and the junction held 4 bases outside the gene matches. Germline lookup yields CDR1 SGHRS and CDR2 YFSETQ. The CDR3 DNA reads TGCGCCAGCAGCGTAGGGACAGCCAATCAGCCCCAGCATTTT. It codes for CASSVGTANQPQHF.